The rows below give T cell receptor beta chains drawn from one sample of a study of cytomegalovirus exposure and HLA in healthy donors. Produced via immunoSEQ multiplex PCR; TCRdb's table is partial and in-frame only. The table has some 52,000 clones, around 66% seen once. The sequencing input was PBMCs. The receptors derive from a man younger than 35 in good health and CMV-seronegative. The CDR3 runs from the conserved cysteine through the conserved F or W. A D gene is named only where the DNA matches it firmly. Clone size is stated in some rows and not others, as once, few, many or a class when expanded.

d_gene,abundance,j_gene,v_gene,CDR3aa,CDR3nt
TRBD1,.,TRBJ2-7,TRBV30,CAWSVGTGPSTREQYF,TGTGCCTGGAGTGTTGGGACAGGCCCAAGTACAAGGGAGCAGTACTTC
.,.,TRBJ1-5,TRBV6-5,CASSADRGGQPQHF,TGTGCCAGCAGTGCCGACCGGGGGGGCCAGCCCCAGCATTTT
.,.,TRBJ1-1,TRBV5-1,CASSLAGRVNTEAFF,TGCGCCAGCAGCTTGGCCGGCCGGGTGAACACTGAAGCTTTCTTT
.,few,TRBJ1-4,TRBV4-2,CASSQDSGEKLFF,TGTGCCAGCAGCCAAGATTCAGGGGAAAAACTGTTTTTT
TRBD2,few,TRBJ2-7,TRBV7-6,CASSLASASGRGEQYF,TGTGCCAGCAGCTTAGCTTCTGCTAGCGGGAGAGGCGAGCAGTACTTC
TRBD1,.,TRBJ1-2,TRBV2,CASSLTGRYTF,TGTGCCAGCAGTTTGACAGGGCGCTACACCTTC
.,.,TRBJ1-5,TRBV9,CASSPQGGGSNQPQHF,TGTGCCAGCAGCCCACAAGGCGGGGGTAGCAATCAGCCCCAGCATTTT
.,once,TRBJ2-1,TRBV13,CASSLGRGYNEQFF,TGTGCCAGCAGCTTAGGTAGGGGTTACAATGAGCAGTTCTTC
.,.,TRBJ2-1,TRBV4-2,CASSQDLSYEQFF,TGTGCCAGCAGCCAAGATTTGTCGTATGAGCAGTTCTTC
.,few,TRBJ2-6,TRBV4-3,CASRQSHSGANVLTF,TGCGCCAGCAGACAAAGCCACTCTGGGGCCAACGTCCTGACTTTC
.,.,TRBJ1-5,TRBV6-1,CASRGGGNQPQHF,TGTGCCAGCAGGGGCGGGGGCAATCAGCCCCAGCATTTT
TRBD2,.,TRBJ2-7,TRBV7-2,CASSLEGTSGSGEQYF,TGTGCCAGCAGCTTAGAAGGGACTAGCGGGAGCGGCGAGCAGTACTTC
.,.,TRBJ1-1,TRBV6-5,CASSYATGAWNTEAFF,TGTGCCAGCAGTTACGCTACAGGAGCTTGGAACACTGAAGCTTTCTTT
.,.,TRBJ1-3,TRBV6-5,CASMGASFSGNTIYF,TGTGCCAGCATGGGGGCATCGTTCTCTGGAAACACCATATATTTT
TRBD1,.,TRBJ1-1,TRBV5-8,CASSYDRGYEAFF,TGTGCCAGCAGCTACGACAGGGGCTATGAAGCTTTCTTT
TRBD1,few,TRBJ2-5,TRBV6-5,CANRTGRPRETQYF,TGTGCCAATCGGACAGGGCGTCCGCGGGAGACCCAGTACTTC
.,.,TRBJ1-5,TRBV6-1,CASSEAVGYQPQHF,TGTGCCAGCAGTGAAGCGGTCGGGTATCAGCCCCAGCATTTT
.,.,TRBJ1-5,TRBV4-3,CASSPQRQGGNQPQHF,TGCGCCAGCAGCCCCCAAAGGCAGGGCGGCAATCAGCCCCAGCATTTT
TRBD1,few,TRBJ2-2,TRBV4-1,CASSFRDSDTGELFF,TGCGCCAGCAGCTTCCGGGACAGCGACACCGGGGAGCTGTTTTTT
.,once,TRBJ1-4,TRBV4-3,CASSSAPGATNEKLFF,TGCGCCAGCAGCTCCGCCCCAGGTGCAACTAATGAAAAACTGTTTTTT
.,.,TRBJ2-7,TRBV4-1,CASSELGLPSYEQYF,TGCGCCAGCAGCGAATTGGGACTCCCCTCCTACGAGCAGTACTTC
.,.,TRBJ1-1,TRBV2,CASRLLNASPLLIF,TGTGCCAGCCGCTTGTTAAACGCGAGCCCGCTCTTAATCTTT
TRBD1,few,TRBJ1-5,TRBV5-6,CASSSGQGGQPQHF,TGTGCCAGCAGCTCCGGACAGGGCGGACAGCCCCAGCATTTT
TRBD2,.,TRBJ2-1,TRBV4-3,CASSQAPLAAQTYNEQFF,TGCGCCAGCAGCCAAGCCCCACTAGCGGCACAGACCTACAATGAGCAGTTCTTC
.,.,TRBJ2-7,TRBV29-1,CSVRRQTYEQYF,TGCAGCGTCAGAAGACAGACCTACGAGCAGTACTTC
TRBD1,.,TRBJ2-7,TRBV27,CASSLDRGRYEQYF,TGTGCCAGCAGTTTGGACAGGGGCCGCTACGAGCAGTACTTC
.,once,TRBJ1-1,TRBV28,CASSFKQGEAFF,TGTGCCAGCAGTTTCAAACAGGGAGAAGCTTTCTTT
TRBD1,.,TRBJ2-5,TRBV6-1,CASSANRGQETQYF,TGTGCCAGCAGTGCCAACAGGGGCCAAGAGACCCAGTACTTC
.,.,TRBJ2-3,TRBV29-1,CSAVPSTDTQYF,TGCAGCGCCGTCCCTAGCACAGATACGCAGTATTTT
TRBD1,.,TRBJ1-5,TRBV6-1,CATDDRVGNQPQHF,TGTGCCACGGATGACAGGGTAGGCAATCAGCCCCAGCATTTT
TRBD2,.,TRBJ2-5,TRBV5-4,CASSARGRKYQETQYF,TGTGCCAGCAGCGCGCGCGGGAGGAAGTACCAAGAGACCCAGTACTTC
TRBD1,few,TRBJ2-7,TRBV5-4,CASSSRDRPEQYF,TGTGCCAGCAGCTCCCGGGACAGACCCGAGCAGTACTTC
.,.,TRBJ1-1,TRBV28,CASNERTAKAFF,TGTGCCAGCAACGAACGAACTGCTAAAGCTTTCTTT
TRBD1,few,TRBJ1-1,TRBV6-5,CASKAGGTEAFF,TGTGCCAGCAAGGCAGGGGGGACTGAAGCTTTCTTT
.,few,TRBJ2-1,TRBV12-5,CASGFGAPNEQFF,TGTGCTAGTGGTTTTGGGGCCCCCAATGAGCAGTTCTTC
.,.,TRBJ2-7,TRBV11-2,CASSLVGGMGEQYF,TGTGCCAGCAGCTTAGTTGGGGGGATGGGCGAGCAGTACTTC
TRBD1,few,TRBJ2-7,TRBV29-1,CSVLQGVNEQYF,TGCAGCGTGCTACAGGGGGTTAACGAGCAGTACTTC
TRBD2,.,TRBJ2-7,TRBV4-3,CASSQGVSGSYEQYF,TGCGCCAGCAGCCAAGGAGTTAGCGGGAGCTACGAGCAGTACTTC
.,once,TRBJ1-1,TRBV7-2,CASSSPPSKAFF,TGTGCCAGCAGCTCACCCCCTTCTAAAGCTTTCTTT
.,.,TRBJ1-1,TRBV28,CASSSLGGRARDTEAFF,TGTGCCAGCAGTTCCCTAGGAGGGCGCGCCCGGGACACTGAAGCTTTCTTT
.,.,TRBJ2-5,TRBV20-1,CSARVRETQYF,TGCAGTGCTAGAGTGCGAGAGACCCAGTACTTC